This TCR beta chain is drawn from a study of PD-1 blockade in classical Hodgkin lymphoma. Sequencing used immunoSEQ multiplex PCR; TCRdb keeps in-frame clones, though not all of them. Of under 20,000 clones listed, 87% are singletons. CDR3 length: 15 residues. The V and J ends lost 5 bases and 3 bases respectively, with 15 bases between them. Looked up from germline, CDR1 is WNHNN and CDR2 is SYGVQD (reference sequence). Study-wide points: Before treatment, TCR diversity in newly diagnosed patients was reportedly lower than in healthy donors. There remain no defined causes for the repertoire differences, which possibly reflect disease activity or prior therapy.

Time point indicated: newly diagnosed, previously untreated cHL patient sample. Acting as the comparison were PBMCs from newly diagnosed, untreated classical Hodgkin lymphoma. Remarks on this clone: Its antigen is unknown.

The sequence was obtained from a human donor with classical Hodgkin lymphoma. The V gene is TRBV10-1, the J gene TRBJ2-3; D might be TRBD2 (6 bases). Sequenced: peripheral blood mononuclear cells (PBMCs). The DNA for the CDR3 is TGCGCCAGCAGTCGCGGGACTTCTGTAACAGATACGCAGTATTTT. Protein product: CASSRGTSVTDTQYF.